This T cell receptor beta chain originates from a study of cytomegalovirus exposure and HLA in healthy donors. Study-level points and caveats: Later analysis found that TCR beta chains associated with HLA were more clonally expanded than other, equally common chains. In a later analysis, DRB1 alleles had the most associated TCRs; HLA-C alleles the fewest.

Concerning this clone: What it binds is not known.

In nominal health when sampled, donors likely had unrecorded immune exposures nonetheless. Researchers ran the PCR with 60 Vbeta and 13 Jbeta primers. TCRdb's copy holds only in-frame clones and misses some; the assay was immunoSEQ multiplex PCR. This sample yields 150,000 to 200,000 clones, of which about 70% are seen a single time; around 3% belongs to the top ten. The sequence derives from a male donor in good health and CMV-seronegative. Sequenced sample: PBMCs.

DNA for the CDR3: TGCGCCAGCACTATAAGGGGAAATCGATTCACTGAAGCTTTCTTT. Protein product: CASTIRGNRFTEAFF. The V gene is TRBV10-1, the J gene TRBJ1-1, with D perhaps matching TRBD1 (5 bases). V was clipped by 7 bases and J by 4 bases, with 19 bases between them. Per the germline V gene, CDR1 is WNHNN and CDR2 is SYGVQD (reference sequence). This CDR3 comprises 15 residues.